The 3 T cell receptor beta chains in this list originate from one sample, sequenced in a study of shared clonotypes between healthy human individuals. Some clones are missing from TCRdb's copy, which holds only in-frame ones; the method was immunoSEQ multiplex PCR. The table includes 2 million to 2.5 million clones, approximately 96% detected once. The sequenced sample was naive CD4+ T cells sorted from blood. Sample subset: CD45RA+ positively selected. The source is a man aged 18 to 35 in good health.

This clone was observed once. This sequence joins TRBV30 and TRBJ2-7; D perhaps matches TRBD1 (5 bases). The CDR3 spans 12 residues. The germline V and J ends were trimmed by 2 bases and 6 bases, with 11 bases remaining between them. The germline V gene has CDR1 GTSNPN and CDR2 SVGIG (reference sequence). The CDR3 nucleotides are TGTGCCTGGAGTCAAGGGGCCTCCGAGCAGTACTTC. Its translation: CAWSQGASEQYF.

The V call is TRBV7-2, the J call TRBJ2-7, with TRBD2 identical over 10 bases. V gave up 0 bases and J gave up 3 bases; unmatched junction bases: 17. This CDR3 has 20 residues. The germline V gene encodes CDR1 SGHTA and CDR2 FQGNSA. Written as DNA, the CDR3 is TGTGCCAGCAGCTTAGCGAGGGGAGAACTAGCGGGACTGACGAACTACGAGCAGTACTTC. Protein: CASSLARGELAGLTNYEQYF.

With regard to this clone: This same CDR3 is encoded by further DNA sequences in the sample. V gene TRBV7-8 combines with J gene TRBJ1-3, with a possible D match to TRBD1 (5 bases). The germline V gene encodes CDR1 SGHVS and CDR2 FQNEAQ. Between the trimmed V and J ends, which lost 1 base and 1 base, there was a span of 11 bases. This CDR3 has 16 amino acids. The DNA of the CDR3 is TGTGCCAGCAGCTTAGAAGGGACGAGGTCTGGAAACACCATATATTTT. Translated: CASSLEGTRSGNTIYF.